This section outlines one T cell receptor (beta chain) sequence together with its context. The target of this receptor is not known. No much larger clonotype is one base removed from it; base qualities were not supplied. TCRdb records Illumina NovaSeq 6000 as the sequencer. TCR cDNA was synthesized by 5'RACE template switching, through which a universal primer site and unique molecular identifiers were introduced. Priming for cDNA synthesis came from both the TCR alpha and TCR beta constant segments. Libraries were amplified in two PCR steps, with sample barcodes and sequencing adapters added in the second step. Sequencing of libraries was performed on Illumina HiSeq 2500 (2x100 bp) or NovaSeq (2x150 bp). In the source study's methods: Demultiplexing of reads and collapsing into UMI consensus sequences were performed with MIGEC, and V(D)J alignment was carried out with MiXCR. Using edgeR on replicate PBMC samples, clonotypes were called vaccine-responding if FDR was below 0.01 and the log2 fold change was above 5 up to day 15. CD4 or CD8 identity was assigned to each bulk clonotype according to whether the clonotype was present at higher abundance in the sequenced CD4 repertoire or the sequenced CD8 repertoire. Clones were called with MiXCR by TCRdb after fastp trimmed the public reads at Q25, and only in-frame beta chains were retained. Rows with one shared CDR3 protein collapse into an entry with the most common genes and DNA. In this record, the V and J calls reflect TCRdb's handling and not the investigators' own analysis. For this sample the table gives some 350,000 distinct CDR3 sequences, of which approximately 4% were detected only once. The biggest ten clones account for around 23% of the sample.

This entry is derived from a study of T cells after yellow fever vaccination (dated by TCRdb to 2018 to 2020). Study-level background: The SMART-Seq v4 Ultra Low Input RNA kit was used to prepare libraries from fractions with low cell numbers. To track T-cell clones before and after primary and booster YFV17D yellow fever vaccination, bulk TCR alpha and beta repertoires were sequenced longitudinally. Two healthy male donors, one aged 18 to 29 and one aged 30 to 40 years, made up the cohort. Blood was collected at multiple timepoints before and after primary and secondary immunization, and bulk PBMC replicates and cell subsets were isolated. General study outcomes and caveats: The study included only two donors, which limits how far the findings can be generalized. A small fraction of clonotypes appeared in both the CD4 and CD8 compartments, likely as a result of convergent recombination. FACS-sorted repertoires could contain abundant contaminating clonotypes from the bulk population, so computational filtering was required. The secondary T-cell response was found to be weaker but faster than the primary response, with a peak reached on day 5 rather than on day 15. Most clones expanded after primary vaccination were re-detected after the booster (almost 97% of CD4 and roughly 87% of CD8), suggesting broad memory maintenance.

The sample's treatment or condition label, decoded: live attenuated yellow fever vaccine strain. At each blood-draw timepoint, two biological replicates of bulk PBMCs were collected. A standard Ficoll-Paque protocol was used to isolate PBMCs from peripheral blood. TriZol was used to extract RNA from bulk PBMCs, from CD4 and CD8 fractions, and from dextramer-positive and dextramer-negative fractions. For this chain, trimming is 5 bases at the V end and 6 bases at the J end, and the number of junction bases without a gene match is 6. The CDR3 runs 14 residues from the cysteine to the phenylalanine. Solely the CDR3 DNA is kept, with 42 bases framed from the first base.

Recombination connected TRBV12-3 or TRBV12-4 to TRBJ1-3, and 8 bases in between align with TRBD1. This sequence originates from a man between 18 and 35 years old who received the YFV17D yellow fever vaccine. This material consisted of PBMCs, taken 5 days after the yellow fever booster vaccination. The DNA sequence follows: TGTGCCAGCAGTGGACAGGGCTTGGTAAACACCATATATTTT. It specifies CASSGQGLVNTIYF.